The entry that follows covers one T cell receptor (beta chain) sequence. Its antigen is undetermined. The data derive from a study of cytotoxic CD8 clonotypes in ibrutinib-treated CLL. Overall study context: Results showed approximately 25 partial and 2 complete responses; following median 68 months, roughly 15 remained remitted, about 12 advanced. Mean values per sample were around 250,000 productive templates and tens of thousands of productive rearrangements. Whole-study findings and limits: Patients had baseline clonality above age-matched healthy donors, and this clonality moved with circulating CD8+ T-cell counts. Elevated clonality accompanied ibrutinib response, with a return toward baseline values at progression.

Only in-frame clones appear in the TCRdb table, and some are missing; sequencing was by immunoSEQ multiplex PCR. The top ten clones hold roughly 6.8% of a sample with fewer than 400,000 clones, 67% of them seen once. V lost 8 bases to trimming and J lost 7 bases, with 5 bases between them. This CDR3 contains 9 residues. Germline V gene data show CDR1 as MDHEN and CDR2 as SYDVKM. The chain joins TRBV28 to TRBJ1-2; D uncertain. This TCR was recovered from a human donor with chronic lymphocytic leukemia. This specimen was PBMCs, taken after 36 months of ibrutinib treatment. The CDR3 loop reads CASGGGYTF. DNA for the CDR3: TGTGCCAGCGGAGGTGGCTACACCTTC.